These 9 T cell receptor beta chains were sequenced from one sample in a study of blood T cell repertoires in COVID-19. Generated by immunoSEQ multiplex PCR, the TCRdb table keeps only in-frame clones and is missing some. The table shows about 70,000 clones, with around 83% occurring only once. Source material: peripheral blood. These receptors originate from a man older than 75 with acute or convalescent COVID-19.

In this sample, this clone turned up once. The chain combines TRBV9 with TRBJ2-3; 12 bases fit TRBD2. The CDR3 sequence is 17 residues long. The V segment lost 0 bases and the J segment 6 bases; nucleotides outside the gene matches: 8. Germline-derived CDR1 and CDR2 are SGDLS and YYNGEE. The CDR3 sequence: CASSVEPSGREADTQYF. CDR3 nucleotides: TGTGCCAGCAGCGTAGAGCCTAGCGGGAGGGAGGCGGATACGCAGTATTTT.

Concerning this clone: This specimen includes other DNA sequences encoding the same CDR3. The chain combines TRBV5-4 with TRBJ2-2; TRBD2 aligns across 12 bases. J lost 1 base, V lost 5 bases, and 6 bases had no gene match. This CDR3 comprises 17 residues. The V gene's germline CDR1 is SGHNT and CDR2 YYREEE (reference sequence). Here the CDR3 DNA reads TGTGCCAGCAGAGAGGGACTAGCGGGTGGGAACACCGGGGAGCTGTTTTTT. This translates into CASREGLAGGNTGELFF.

This rearrangement joins TRBV7-9 to TRBJ1-2; D gene uncertain. In germline, CDR1 is SEHNR, CDR2 FQNEAQ (reference sequence). Trimming removed 3 bases from V and 3 bases from J, with 14 bases in between. There are 15 residues in the CDR3. The CDR3 loop is CASSFLRVGDYGYTF. The CDR3 DNA sequence: TGTGCCAGCAGCTTTCTTAGGGTCGGGGACTATGGCTACACCTTC.

The chain recombines TRBV6-5 with TRBJ2-3; 8 nucleotides line up with TRBD1. The CDR3 extends over 15 amino acids. Germline V CDR1 and CDR2: MNHEY, SVGAGI. The J segment lost 3 bases and the V segment lost 2 bases, leaving 4 bases of the junction unmatched. The CDR3: CASSYGQGGTDTQYF. The CDR3 bases are TGTGCCAGCAGTTACGGACAGGGCGGGACAGATACGCAGTATTTT.

The chain couples TRBV29-1 to TRBJ2-7; TRBD1 agrees at 9 bases. The J segment lost 1 base and the V segment lost 4 bases, leaving 2 bases of the junction unmatched. Per germline, CDR1 SQVTM and CDR2 ANQGSEA. CDR3 size: 13 residues. CDR3 coding DNA: TGCAGCGTTGGGGGGACAGGGTCCTACGAGCAGTACTTC. Protein sequence: CSVGGTGSYEQYF.

This rearrangement joins TRBV7-2 to TRBJ1-1, with a possible D match to TRBD1 (5 bases). The CDR3 is 13 amino acids. Per germline, CDR1 SGHTA and CDR2 FQGNSA. The V gene lost 1 base and the J gene lost 8 bases, with 11 bases spanning the gap. The CDR3 nucleotides are TGTGCCAGCAGCTTAGTTTCAGGGCGGGAAGCTTTCTTT. It translates to CASSLVSGREAFF.

This clone appeared once. The chain recombines TRBV6-5 with TRBJ2-7, with a weak D call TRBD1 (6 bases). This CDR3 has 14 amino acids. V was shortened by 2 bases and J by 0 bases, with 8 bases between the two germline ends. The germline CDR1 and CDR2 sequences are MNHEY and SVGAGI. CDR3 region: CASSYGGFSYEQYF. As DNA, the CDR3 is TGTGCCAGCAGTTACGGGGGCTTCTCCTACGAGCAGTACTTC.

V is TRBV7-3 and J is TRBJ2-1; 9 positions match TRBD2. CDR1 is SGHTA, CDR2 FQGTGA, per germline. This CDR3 is 15 amino acids long. After removal of 2 bases from V and 4 bases from J, the junction contained 3 bases not matched to a gene. This CDR3 reads CASSLQRGAYNEQFF. CDR3 nucleotides: TGTGCCAGCAGCTTACAGCGGGGGGCTTACAATGAGCAGTTCTTC.

This clone was seen just once. The chain has TRBV5-1 and TRBJ2-3, with D possibly TRBD1 on 6 matching bases. The germline V and J ends were trimmed by 0 bases and 6 bases, with 17 bases remaining between them. The CDR3 spans 16 residues. The V gene's germline CDR1 is SGHRS and CDR2 YFSETQ. CDR3 DNA sequence: TGCGCCAGCAGCTTGGATCGACAGGCCGGGGTGGATACGCAGTATTTT. It specifies CASSLDRQAGVDTQYF.